The next 18 T cell receptor beta chains were all read from a single sample in a study of OX40 agonist ivuxolimab in advanced cancers. TCRdb's copy holds only in-frame clones and misses some; the assay was immunoSEQ multiplex PCR. There are fewer than 25,000 clones in the sample; under 85% occur only once, and 16% lies in the top ten. The specimen was CD4+ or CD8+ T cells sorted from blood, collected in a trial of the OX40 agonist ivuxolimab. The receptors stem from an adult with an advanced solid tumor such as melanoma, head and neck, liver or kidney cancer.

This clone was counted only a few times. This chain connects TRBV18 to TRBJ2-3, with 11 bases matching TRBD1. Unmatched junction bases numbered 2, after V lost 0 bases and J lost 6 bases. Germline V gene data show CDR1 as KGHSH and CDR2 as LQKENI. The CDR3 spans 15 residues. Here the CDR3 DNA reads TGTGCCAGCTCACCACCGGACAGGGGGCCGGATACGCAGTATTTT. This gives the protein CASSPPDRGPDTQYF.

This clone was observed a few times. The genes are TRBV9 and TRBJ2-2; D gene unclear. The length of the CDR3 is 12 residues. V was trimmed by 0 bases and J by 7 bases, leaving 4 bases between them. Germline values: CDR1 SGDLS, CDR2 YYNGEE. The DNA for the CDR3 is TGTGCCAGCAGCGTAGCCGGCGGGGAGCTGTTTTTT. Amino acid sequence: CASSVAGGELFF.

This clone was seen a handful of times. The V and J genes are TRBV30 and TRBJ1-2; 7 bases align to TRBD1. V lost 5 bases and J lost 4; bases outside the gene matches: 10. Germline loops: CDR1 GTSNPN, CDR2 SVGIG (reference sequence). CDR3 size: 14 residues. The CDR3 DNA follows: TGTGCCTGGCTGAGCGAACAGGGGACCTATGGCTACACCTTC. Translating it yields CAWLSEQGTYGYTF.

The chain carries TRBV5-6 and TRBJ1-6; D is possibly TRBD1 (6 bases). The CDR3 sequence is 17 residues long. Germline V gene sequence: CDR1 SGHDT, CDR2 YYEEEE. Trimming cost V 0 bases and J 0 bases, with 10 bases left between them. Here the CDR3 reads CASSLGQASSYNSPLHF. The CDR3 DNA follows: TGTGCCAGCAGCTTGGGACAGGCAAGCTCCTATAATTCACCCCTCCACTTT.

The gene calls are TRBV7-6 and TRBJ1-2, with a weak D call TRBD1 (5 bases). The CDR3 has 13 amino acids. Germline V gene data show CDR1 as SGHVS and CDR2 as FNYEAQ. V lost 5 bases, J lost 5 bases, and 12 bases lay in between. The CDR3 protein is CASSIGAAYGYTF. The CDR3 DNA reads TGTGCCAGCAGCATAGGGGCAGCTTATGGCTACACCTTC.

The gene calls are TRBV7-9 and TRBJ2-7, with 7 positions matching TRBD1. The CDR3 loop spans 14 amino acids. The germline V gene encodes CDR1 SEHNR and CDR2 FQNEAQ (reference sequence). V shed 6 bases, J shed 3 bases, and the junction held 8 bases outside the gene matches. The chain's CDR3 is CASSKPGQYYEQYF. The CDR3, as DNA: TGTGCCAGCAGTAAACCGGGACAGTACTACGAGCAGTACTTC. The full variable domain, its missing parts supplied by reference TRBV7-9 and TRBJ2-7, is DTGVSQNPRHKITKRGQNVTFRCDPISEHNRLYWYRQTLGQGPEFLTYFQNEAQLEKSRLLSDRFSAERPKGSFSTLEIQRTEQGDSAMYLCASSKPGQYYEQYFGPGTRLTVT.

The CDR3 sequence: CASSLRGSSDFYEQYF. The CDR3 DNA reads as TGCGCCAGCAGCTTGCGGGGAAGTTCGGATTTCTACGAGCAGTACTTC. The chain recombines TRBV5-1 with TRBJ2-7; TRBD2 might be the D (5 bases). Germline lookup yields CDR1 SGHRS and CDR2 YFSETQ. Trimming took off 1 base at V and 3 bases at J, with 17 bases between the two ends. The CDR3 has 16 residues.

The V call is TRBV29-1, the J call TRBJ2-7, with D maybe TRBD1 (6 bases). This CDR3 has 12 residues. Germline V gives CDR1 SQVTM, CDR2 ANQGSEA. The V gene lost 5 bases and the J gene lost 2 bases, with 10 bases spanning the gap. Written as DNA, the CDR3 is TGCAGCGTTCCTACAGGGCCCTACGAGCAGTACTTC. Its protein is CSVPTGPYEQYF.

This chain connects TRBV7-9 to TRBJ1-2, with 8 bases fitting TRBD1. CDR1 is SEHNR and CDR2 is FQNEAQ in the germline V gene (reference sequence). Losses at the gene ends were 5 bases for V and 5 bases for J; bases not matched to a gene: 7. The length of the CDR3 is 14 residues. CDR3 bases: TGTGCCAGCAGCGCATTACAGGGGGGGTATGGCTACACCTTC. Translation: CASSALQGGYGYTF. The full variable domain, completed using reference TRBV7-9 and TRBJ1-2, is DTGVSQNPRHKITKRGQNVTFRCDPISEHNRLYWYRQTLGQGPEFLTYFQNEAQLEKSRLLSDRFSAERPKGSFSTLEIQRTEQGDSAMYLCASSALQGGYGYTFGSGTRLTVV.

V is TRBV4-3 and J is TRBJ2-1; D tentatively reads TRBD1 or TRBD2 (5 bases each). With 3 bases removed from V and 5 bases from J, the gap between germline ends came to 11 bases. The CDR3 totals 14 residues. Germline V gene lookup returns CDR1 LGHNA and CDR2 YSLEER. CDR3 DNA: TGCGCCAGCAGCCAGAGGGGCCTAAACAATGAGCAGTTCTTC. Translation: CASSQRGLNNEQFF.

V is TRBV7-6 and J is TRBJ1-1; D unclear. Trimming stripped 6 bases from V and 4 bases from J, with 9 bases between. CDR1 SGHVS and CDR2 FNYEAQ come from the germline V gene. The CDR3 totals 12 residues. The CDR3: CASSGLGTEAFF. The CDR3 DNA follows: TGTGCCAGCAGTGGGCTGGGCACTGAAGCTTTCTTT.

Regarding this clone: Within the sample, other DNA sequences also encode this same CDR3. V usage is TRBV5-1 and J usage is TRBJ2-7, with D possibly being TRBD2 (7 bases). The CDR3 extends over 15 amino acids. The germline gives CDR1 SGHRS, CDR2 YFSETQ. The ends were cut back, 0 bases at V and 2 bases at J, with 12 bases in the middle. The CDR3 spells CASSLGGGPTYEQYF. In DNA form, the CDR3 reads TGCGCCAGCAGCTTGGGCGGGGGCCCGACCTACGAGCAGTACTTC. Based on the CDR3 plus reference TRBV5-1 and TRBJ2-7, the full variable domain is KAGVTQTPRYLIKTRGQQVTLSCSPISGHRSVSWYQQTPGQGLQFLFEYFSETQRNKGNFPGRFSGRQFSNSRSEMNVSTLELGDSALYLCASSLGGGPTYEQYFGPGTRLTVT.

The chain is built from TRBV6-4 and TRBJ2-1, with a weak D call TRBD2 (5 bases). From germline, CDR1 is MRHNA and CDR2 SNTAGT. The length of the CDR3 is 13 residues. V gave up 1 base and J gave up 7 bases, with 8 bases separating them. The CDR3 bases are TGTGCCAGCAGTGACTTGGACTCAAATGAGCAGTTCTTC. This sequence encodes CASSDLDSNEQFF.

The chain uses TRBV4-1 and TRBJ2-7; TRBD1 agrees at 10 bases. The CDR3 is 17 residues long. CDR1 and CDR2 from the germline V gene are MGHRA and YSYEKL. The V gene end was trimmed by 2 bases and the J gene end by 0 bases; junction bases not matched to a gene: 7. The CDR3 coding sequence is TGCGCCAGCAGCCAAATGACAGGGGGCTCCAGCTCCTACGAGCAGTACTTC. Protein: CASSQMTGGSSSYEQYF.

The count of this clone is one. The gene calls are TRBV19 and TRBJ1-2; tentatively, D is TRBD1 (6 bases). Trimming removed 9 bases at V and 4 bases at J, with 15 bases between. Germline lookup yields CDR1 LNHDA and CDR2 SQIVND (reference sequence). The CDR3 has 13 residues. This chain's CDR3 is CASSTGPFYGYTF. The CDR3 DNA follows: TGTGCCAGCTCGACAGGTCCTTTCTATGGCTACACCTTC.

This chain uses TRBV4-3 with TRBJ2-3; D is uncertain. Germline V CDR1 and CDR2: LGHNA, YSLEER. Trimming removed 4 bases from V and 1 base from J, with 9 bases in between. This CDR3 spans 14 amino acids. CDR3 nucleotides: TGCGCCAGCAGCCCCTCTGCGGGCACAGATACGCAGTATTTT. Amino acids: CASSPSAGTDTQYF.

Sample share makes this clone medium-sized. V gene TRBV7-9 combines with J gene TRBJ2-3; D not resolved. Between the trimmed V and J ends, which lost 6 bases and 6 bases, there was a span of 13 bases. CDR3 length: 13 residues. Germline CDR1 is SEHNR and CDR2 is FQNEAQ (reference sequence). CDR3 DNA: TGTGCCAGCAGTTGGACGACCGGGGATACGCAGTATTTT. It translates to CASSWTTGDTQYF.

The genes are TRBV25-1 and TRBJ1-1; no reliable D call. This CDR3 spans 12 amino acids. CDR1 is MGHDK and CDR2 is SYGVNS in the germline V gene. V was trimmed by 3 bases and J by 2 bases, leaving 4 bases between them. CDR3 sequence reads: CASSDPNTEAFF. CDR3 sequence (DNA): TGTGCCAGCAGTGACCCAAACACTGAAGCTTTCTTT.